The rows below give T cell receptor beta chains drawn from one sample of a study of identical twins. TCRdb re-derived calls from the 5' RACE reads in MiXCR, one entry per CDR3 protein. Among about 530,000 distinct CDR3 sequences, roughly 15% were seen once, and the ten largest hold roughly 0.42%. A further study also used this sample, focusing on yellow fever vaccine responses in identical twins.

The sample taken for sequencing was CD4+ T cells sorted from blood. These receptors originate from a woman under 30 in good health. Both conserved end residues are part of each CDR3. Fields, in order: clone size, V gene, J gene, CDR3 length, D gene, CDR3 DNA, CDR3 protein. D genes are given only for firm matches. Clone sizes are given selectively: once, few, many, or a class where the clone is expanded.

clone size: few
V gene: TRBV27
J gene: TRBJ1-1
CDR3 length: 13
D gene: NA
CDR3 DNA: TGTGCCAGCCAAGGAAATCTGAACACTGAAGCTTTCTTT
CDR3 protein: CASQGNLNTEAFF

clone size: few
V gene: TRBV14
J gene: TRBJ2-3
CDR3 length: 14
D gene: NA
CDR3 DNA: TGTGCCAGCAGCCAGCTAGTGGGCACAGATACGCAGTATTTT
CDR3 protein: CASSQLVGTDTQYF

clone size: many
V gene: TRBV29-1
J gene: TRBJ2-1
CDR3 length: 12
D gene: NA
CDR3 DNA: TGCAGCGTAAGAGGAAGTTACAATGAGCAGTTCTTC
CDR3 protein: CSVRGSYNEQFF

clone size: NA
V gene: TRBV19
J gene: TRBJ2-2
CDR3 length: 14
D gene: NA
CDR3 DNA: TGTGCCAGTAGTATGGACAGAATTACCGGGGAGCTGTTTTTT
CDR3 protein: CASSMDRITGELFF

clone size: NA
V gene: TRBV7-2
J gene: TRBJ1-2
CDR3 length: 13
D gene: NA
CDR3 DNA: TGTGCCAGCAGCTTGGGGTGGGCTTATGGCTACACCTTC
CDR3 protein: CASSLGWAYGYTF

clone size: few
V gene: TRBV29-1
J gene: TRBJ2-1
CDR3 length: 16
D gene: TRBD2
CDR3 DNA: TGCAGCGTCCCCGGGACTAGCGGGGGGGGATACAATGAGCAGTTCTTC
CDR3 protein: CSVPGTSGGGYNEQFF

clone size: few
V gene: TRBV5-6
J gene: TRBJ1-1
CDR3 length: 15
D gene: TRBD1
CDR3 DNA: TGTGCCAGCAGCTACACAGGGGGATTGAACACTGAAGCTTTCTTT
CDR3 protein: CASSYTGGLNTEAFF

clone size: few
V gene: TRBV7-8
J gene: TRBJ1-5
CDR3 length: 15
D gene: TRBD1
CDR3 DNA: TGTGCCAGCAGCACGGACAGGGTGGGCAATCAGCCCCAGCATTTT
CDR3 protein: CASSTDRVGNQPQHF

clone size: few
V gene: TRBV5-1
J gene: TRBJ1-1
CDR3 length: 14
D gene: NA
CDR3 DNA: TGCGCCAGCAGGGCAGGGGCCCTGAGGACTGAAGCTTTCTTT
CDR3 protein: CASRAGALRTEAFF

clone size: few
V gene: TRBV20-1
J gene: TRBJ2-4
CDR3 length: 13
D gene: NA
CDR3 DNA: TGCAGTGCTAGACCGGACGCCAAAAACATTCAGTACTTC
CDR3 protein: CSARPDAKNIQYF

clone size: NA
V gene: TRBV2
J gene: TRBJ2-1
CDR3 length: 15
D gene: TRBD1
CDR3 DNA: TGTGCCAGCAGGAACCCGGGACAGGGGGCCAATGAGCAGTTCTTC
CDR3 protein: CASRNPGQGANEQFF

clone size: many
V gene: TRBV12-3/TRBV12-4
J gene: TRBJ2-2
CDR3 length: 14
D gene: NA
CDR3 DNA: TGTGCCAGCAGTTTTCTAGCCGGAGCCGGGGAGCTGTTTTTT
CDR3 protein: CASSFLAGAGELFF

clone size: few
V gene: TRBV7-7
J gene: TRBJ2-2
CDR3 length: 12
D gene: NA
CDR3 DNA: TGTGCCAGCAGCTCCGTATCCGGGGAGCTGTTTTTT
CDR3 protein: CASSSVSGELFF

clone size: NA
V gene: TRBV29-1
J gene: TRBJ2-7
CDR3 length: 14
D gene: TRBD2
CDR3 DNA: TGCAGCGTTGGGGTTTTAGCGGGAGCCTACGAGCAGTACTTC
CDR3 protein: CSVGVLAGAYEQYF

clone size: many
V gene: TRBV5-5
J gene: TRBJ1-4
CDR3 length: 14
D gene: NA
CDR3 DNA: TGTGCCAGCGGCCAGTCGGGCTCTAATGAAAAACTGTTTTTT
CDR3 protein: CASGQSGSNEKLFF

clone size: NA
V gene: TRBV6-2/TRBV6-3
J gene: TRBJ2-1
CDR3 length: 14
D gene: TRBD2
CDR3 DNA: TGTGCCAGTCAGACTAGCGGGAGTCGGAATGAGCAGTTCTTC
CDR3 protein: CASQTSGSRNEQFF

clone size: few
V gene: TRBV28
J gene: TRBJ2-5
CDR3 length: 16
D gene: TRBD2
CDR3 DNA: TGTGCCAGCAAGGGCTTGACTAGCGGGGGCCGGGTGACCCAGTACTTC
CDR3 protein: CASKGLTSGGRVTQYF

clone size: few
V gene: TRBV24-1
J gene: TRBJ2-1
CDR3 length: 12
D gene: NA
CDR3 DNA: TGTGCCACCCGGAGCTCCTACAATGAGCAGTTCTTC
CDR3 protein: CATRSSYNEQFF

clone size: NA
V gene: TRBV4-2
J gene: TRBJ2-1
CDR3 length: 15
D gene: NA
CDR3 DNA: TGTGCCAGCAGCAGAAGACTAGGAGCATCAGGTGAGCAGTTCTTC
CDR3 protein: CASSRRLGASGEQFF

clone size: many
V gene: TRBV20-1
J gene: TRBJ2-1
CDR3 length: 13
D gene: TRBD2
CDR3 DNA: TGCAGTGCTAGTGGAGCGGGGAAATATGAGCAGTTCTTC
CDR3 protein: CSASGAGKYEQFF

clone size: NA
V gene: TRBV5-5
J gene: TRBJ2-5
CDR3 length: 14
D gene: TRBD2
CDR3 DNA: TGTGCCAGCAGCTTTAGCGGGGAATGGGAGACCCAGTACTTC
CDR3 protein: CASSFSGEWETQYF

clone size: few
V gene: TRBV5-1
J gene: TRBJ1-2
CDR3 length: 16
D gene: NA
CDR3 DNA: TGCGCCAGCAGCCCGGCAGCAGACCAAAGAACCTATGGCTACACCTTC
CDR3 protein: CASSPAADQRTYGYTF

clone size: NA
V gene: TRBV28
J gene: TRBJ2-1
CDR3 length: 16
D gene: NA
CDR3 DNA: TGTGCCAGCACCCGGGGGGAGACAGGCAGGAAATATGAGCAGTTCTTC
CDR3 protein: CASTRGETGRKYEQFF